Following are 28 T cell receptor beta chains from one sample sequenced in a study of blood T cell repertoires in COVID-19. Libraries were prepared by immunoSEQ multiplex PCR; TCRdb keeps only in-frame clonotypes and omits some of them. Of some 170,000 clones in the sample, 75% to 85% were seen once. Sequencing input: PBMCs or T cells enriched from blood (not recorded which). These TCRs come from a man aged 50 to 60 who had recovered from COVID-19.

This clone has just a few counts. The chain joins TRBV27 to TRBJ2-7; perhaps TRBD2 as D (7 bases). CDR1 MNHEY and CDR2 SMNVEV come from the germline V gene (reference sequence). The CDR3 sequence is 13 residues long. V was cut by 0 bases and J by 6 bases, with 9 bases left in between. The CDR3 loop is CASSLSGGREQYF. Written as DNA, the CDR3 is TGTGCCAGCAGTTTATCCGGGGGGCGCGAGCAGTACTTC.

The chain is built from TRBV18 and TRBJ1-4, with D possibly matching TRBD1 (6 bases). This CDR3 is 15 amino acids long. The V end was cut by 2 bases, the J end by 3 bases, with 10 bases between. Germline loops: CDR1 KGHSH, CDR2 LQKENI. The DNA for the CDR3 is TGTGCCAGCTCACCAGGGGGCGGAGCTAATGAAAAACTGTTTTTT. It encodes CASSPGGGANEKLFF.

V usage is TRBV28 and J usage is TRBJ2-7, with TRBD1 matching 7 bases. This CDR3 comprises 13 residues. Germline CDR1 is MDHEN and CDR2 is SYDVKM. The V and J ends lost 5 bases and 6 bases, in that order; junction bases with no gene match: 7. Written as DNA, the CDR3 is TGTGCCAGCAGTCCGGGACAGTATGGCGAGCAGTACTTC. Amino acid sequence: CASSPGQYGEQYF.

This chain connects TRBV5-4 to TRBJ2-5; 9 bases match TRBD1. The CDR3 runs to 17 residues. The junction had 14 bases not matched to a gene; V was cut back by 3 bases and J by 5 bases. The germline V gene has CDR1 SGHNT and CDR2 YYREEE (reference sequence). CDR3 coding DNA: TGTGCCAGCAGCTCGAAACCGTTTACAGGGGGCAGGGAGACCCAGTACTTC. Protein sequence: CASSSKPFTGGRETQYF.

V and J are TRBV5-1 and TRBJ1-5, with TRBD1 matching 10 bases. J gave up 2 bases and V 0 bases, and 5 bases lay outside the gene matches. CDR3 length: 17 residues. Germline loops: CDR1 SGHRS, CDR2 YFSETQ. The CDR3 DNA follows: TGCGCCAGCAGCTTGGCCCCCGGGACAGGGGGCAATCAGCCCCAGCATTTT. Residues: CASSLAPGTGGNQPQHF.

The chain has TRBV3-1 (or the pseudogene TRBV3-2) and TRBJ1-2, with TRBD1 matching 10 bases. The germline V gene encodes CDR1 LGHDT and CDR2 YNNKEL (reference sequence). The length of the CDR3 is 16 residues. V lost 5 bases, J lost 1 base, and 7 bases stayed unmatched. For the CDR3, the DNA is TGTGCCAGCAGCTGGGGACAGGGGTCTAGTAACTATGGCTACACCTTC. It is translated as CASSWGQGSSNYGYTF.

The gene calls are TRBV10-2 and TRBJ2-7; 7 nucleotides match TRBD1. The germline V gene has CDR1 WSHSY and CDR2 SAAADI. The CDR3 contains 13 residues. The V segment lost 3 bases and the J segment 4 bases; nucleotides outside the gene matches: 3. CDR3 sequence (DNA): TGCGCCAGCAGTGAAGCCAGGGGGTACGAGCAGTACTTC. Residues: CASSEARGYEQYF.

The chain uses TRBV6-5 and TRBJ2-7; D may be TRBD1 (6 bases). The CDR3 sequence is 14 residues long. Trimming shortened V by 6 bases and J by 2 bases, and 14 bases separated the two germline ends. The germline CDR1 and CDR2 sequences are MNHEY and SVGAGI. The CDR3 loop reads CASRNDRQTYEQYF. CDR3 nucleotide sequence: TGTGCCAGCAGGAACGACAGGCAAACCTACGAGCAGTACTTC.

This clone was observed a few times. The rearrangement links TRBV30 to TRBJ1-1; 8 bases fit TRBD1. The ends lost 0 bases at V and 4 bases at J; junction bases unmatched: 7. CDR1 is GTSNPN and CDR2 is SVGIG in the germline V gene (reference sequence). This CDR3 region has 15 residues. As DNA, the CDR3 is TGTGCCTGGAGTGTTAGGAACAGGGGGACCACTGAAGCTTTCTTT. Translating it yields CAWSVRNRGTTEAFF.

V and J are TRBV6-5 and TRBJ2-5, with D possibly TRBD1 on 8 matching bases. The CDR3 has 15 amino acids. V gave up 8 bases and J gave up 5 bases, with 21 bases separating them. Per the germline V gene, CDR1 is MNHEY and CDR2 is SVGAGI. Here the CDR3 reads CASRRAGQGGETQYF. The CDR3 DNA follows: TGTGCCAGCCGCCGGGCAGGACAGGGAGGGGAGACCCAGTACTTC.

This chain joins TRBV11-2 and TRBJ1-2; 9 bases map to TRBD1. V dropped 1 base and J dropped 6; count of bases not matched to a gene: 6. The CDR3 length is 15 residues. Looked up from germline, CDR1 is SGHAT and CDR2 is FQNNGV. This CDR3 reads CASSLGTGAPDGYTF. Here the CDR3 DNA reads TGTGCCAGCAGCTTAGGGACAGGGGCGCCCGATGGCTACACCTTC.

The J gene is TRBJ1-6, the V gene TRBV3-1 (or the pseudogene TRBV3-2), with D perhaps TRBD1 (5 bases). Per germline, CDR1 LGHDT and CDR2 YNNKEL (reference sequence). The V end lost 1 base, the J end lost 10 bases, and 14 bases lay between the germline ends. The CDR3 totals 15 residues. In nucleotides, the CDR3 is TGTGCCAGCAGCCAAGGGTGGCAGGGAAGATCACCCCTCCACTTT. Amino acids: CASSQGWQGRSPLHF.

This chain joins TRBV7-7 and TRBJ1-2, with D possibly being TRBD1 (6 bases). This CDR3 contains 13 residues. V was shortened by 6 bases and J by 7 bases, with 15 bases between the two germline ends. Per germline, CDR1 SSHAT and CDR2 FNYEAQ (reference sequence). The CDR3 reads CASRPWGGVGYTF. Written as DNA, the CDR3 is TGTGCCAGCAGACCCTGGGGGGGCGTTGGCTACACCTTC.

This clone was picked up a small number of times. This CDR3 is CSASENFEGAQYF. The CDR3 nucleotides read TGCAGTGCTAGTGAGAATTTCGAAGGGGCCCAGTACTTC. V gene TRBV20-1 combines with J gene TRBJ2-5; weak D call: TRBD1 (5 bases). The CDR3 spans 13 residues. V dropped 3 bases and J dropped 9 bases, with 17 bases sitting between them. CDR1 DFQATT and CDR2 SNEGSKA come from the germline V gene (reference sequence).

V usage is TRBV27 and J usage is TRBJ1-5; D call uncertain. The germline V gene has CDR1 MNHEY and CDR2 SMNVEV (reference sequence). The V and J ends lost 0 bases and 5 bases respectively, with 5 bases between them. This CDR3 spans 13 amino acids. CDR3 sequence (DNA): TGTGCCAGCAGTTTATCGCGGGATCAGCCCCAGCATTTT. Its protein is CASSLSRDQPQHF.

Only a few counts were recorded for this clone. CDR3 sequence: CASSLTPLGVGTEAFF. CDR3 nucleotide sequence: TGTGCCAGCAGCTTAACACCTTTAGGGGTGGGCACTGAAGCTTTCTTT. The chain recombines TRBV5-8 with TRBJ1-1, with D possibly matching TRBD1 (5 bases). The germline CDR1 and CDR2 sequences are SGHTS and YDEGEE. The CDR3 runs to 16 residues. V lost 2 bases, J lost 4 bases, and 18 bases lay in between.

V is TRBV10-3 and J is TRBJ1-1; 7 bases are shared with TRBD1. V lost 5 bases and J lost 4; bases outside the gene matches: 7. The CDR3 is made up of 14 amino acids. Germline CDR1 ENHRY, CDR2 SYGVKD. In nucleotides, the CDR3 is TGTGCCATCAGTCTGAGGGGGCAGGGCACTGAAGCTTTCTTT. It translates to CAISLRGQGTEAFF.

This sequence joins TRBV6-5 and TRBJ2-2; TRBD1 might be the D (6 bases). The V gene's germline CDR1 is MNHEY and CDR2 SVGAGI. The CDR3 loop spans 15 amino acids. Between the trimmed V and J ends, which lost 6 bases and 3 bases, there was a span of 14 bases. The CDR3 loop is CASRKQGQHTGELFF. The DNA of the CDR3 is TGTGCCAGCAGAAAACAGGGCCAGCACACCGGGGAGCTGTTTTTT.

This clone was seen a single time. The J gene is TRBJ1-1, the V gene TRBV9, with a weak D call TRBD1 (5 bases). Germline CDR1 and CDR2: SGDLS and YYNGEE. The V end lost 0 bases, the J end lost 4 bases, and 10 bases lay between the germline ends. The CDR3 has 14 residues. The CDR3 sequence is CASSVAGSRTEAFF. The CDR3 DNA reads TGTGCCAGCAGCGTAGCAGGGTCGCGCACTGAAGCTTTCTTT.

In nucleotides, the CDR3 is TGTGCCAGCAGCCCCAGGGGTTCCGGAAACACCATATATTTT. Translated, it gives CASSPRGSGNTIYF. The chain joins TRBV2 to TRBJ1-3; D perhaps matches TRBD1 (6 bases). Germline V lookup: CDR1 SNHLY, CDR2 FYNNEI. The CDR3 is 14 residues long. V lost 6 bases to trimming and J lost 4 bases, with 13 bases between them. The variable domain in full, with the rest retrieved from reference TRBV2 and TRBJ1-3, is EPEVTQTPSHQVTQMGQEVILRCVPISNHLYFYWYRQILGQKVEFLVSFYNNEISEKSEIFDDQFSVERPDGSNFTLKIRSTKLEDSAMYFCASSPRGSGNTIYFGEGSWLTVV.

The chain carries TRBV19 and TRBJ2-4; 11 bases line up with TRBD1. V dropped 10 bases and J dropped 8; count of bases not matched to a gene: 7. The CDR3 length is 13 residues. CDR1 is LNHDA and CDR2 is SQIVND in the germline V gene (reference sequence). The CDR3 coding sequence is TGTGCCACCCTGGACAGGGGGCTGGACATTCAGTACTTC. It translates to CATLDRGLDIQYF.

The chain is built from TRBV21-1 and TRBJ1-4. TRBV21-1 is classified as a pseudogene. The CDR3 length is 19 residues. The CDR3 reads CASSKEDLFSGGSSEKLFF. CDR3 DNA: TGTGCCAGCAGCAAAGAAGACCTTTTTTCTGGGGGGTCTAGCGAAAAACTGTTTTTT.

This clone was counted a single time. The chain carries TRBV18 and TRBJ1-5; D perhaps matches TRBD1 (6 bases). Germline lookup yields CDR1 KGHSH and CDR2 LQKENI. The CDR3 covers 13 residues. V shed 3 bases and J shed 6 bases, with 9 bases lying between them. The CDR3 nucleotides read TGTGCCAGCTCACCGGGGGCAGGTCAGCCCCAGCATTTT. Its translation: CASSPGAGQPQHF.

The rearrangement links TRBV6-5 to TRBJ1-1; possible D gene TRBD1, 5 bases. Trimming took 0 bases from V and 1 from J, leaving 12 bases between them. Germline V gene lookup returns CDR1 MNHEY and CDR2 SVGAGI. The CDR3 has 16 amino acids. CDR3: CASSYSRGGTNTEAFF. The DNA of the CDR3 is TGTGCCAGCAGTTACTCTAGGGGAGGGACGAACACTGAAGCTTTCTTT.

This sequence joins TRBV18 and TRBJ2-3, with 8 bases fitting TRBD2. V lost 3 bases, J lost 5 bases, and 4 bases stayed unmatched. The CDR3 is 14 residues long. Looked up from germline, CDR1 is KGHSH and CDR2 is LQKENI. The CDR3 coding sequence is TGTGCCAGCTCACCGACGGGGGGGCGAGATACGCAGTATTTT. The encoded protein is CASSPTGGRDTQYF.

The chain has TRBV29-1 and TRBJ1-1; 11 positions agree with TRBD1. The V and J ends lost 6 bases and 3 bases, in that order; junction bases with no gene match: 12. Looked up from germline, CDR1 is SQVTM and CDR2 is ANQGSEA. CDR3 length: 16 amino acids. CDR3 protein: CSVQGAPGQGDTEAFF. CDR3 coding DNA: TGCAGCGTGCAAGGAGCACCGGGACAGGGGGACACTGAAGCTTTCTTT. The variable domain in full, with the rest retrieved from reference TRBV29-1 and TRBJ1-1, is SAVISQKPSRDICQRGTSLTIQCQVDSQVTMMFWYRQQPGQSLTLIATANQGSEATYESGFVIDKFPISRPNLTFSTLTVSNMSPEDSSIYLCSVQGAPGQGDTEAFFGQGTRLTVV.

The chain links TRBV5-1 to TRBJ1-1; maybe TRBD1 (6 bases). There are 14 residues in the CDR3. In germline, CDR1 is SGHRS, CDR2 YFSETQ. Trimming pared 0 bases from V and 4 bases from J, leaving 10 bases between. The CDR3: CASSLDGGGTEAFF. Written as DNA, the CDR3 is TGCGCCAGCAGCTTGGATGGGGGCGGCACTGAAGCTTTCTTT.

The chain has TRBV27 and TRBJ1-1; the D gene is possibly TRBD1 (5 bases). The CDR3 covers 16 residues. V was cut by 0 bases and J by 1 base, with 12 bases left in between. Looked up from germline, CDR1 is MNHEY and CDR2 is SMNVEV (reference sequence). The CDR3 sequence: CASSLSPGLENTEAFF. In nucleotides, the CDR3 is TGTGCCAGCAGTTTATCGCCGGGACTCGAGAACACTGAAGCTTTCTTT.